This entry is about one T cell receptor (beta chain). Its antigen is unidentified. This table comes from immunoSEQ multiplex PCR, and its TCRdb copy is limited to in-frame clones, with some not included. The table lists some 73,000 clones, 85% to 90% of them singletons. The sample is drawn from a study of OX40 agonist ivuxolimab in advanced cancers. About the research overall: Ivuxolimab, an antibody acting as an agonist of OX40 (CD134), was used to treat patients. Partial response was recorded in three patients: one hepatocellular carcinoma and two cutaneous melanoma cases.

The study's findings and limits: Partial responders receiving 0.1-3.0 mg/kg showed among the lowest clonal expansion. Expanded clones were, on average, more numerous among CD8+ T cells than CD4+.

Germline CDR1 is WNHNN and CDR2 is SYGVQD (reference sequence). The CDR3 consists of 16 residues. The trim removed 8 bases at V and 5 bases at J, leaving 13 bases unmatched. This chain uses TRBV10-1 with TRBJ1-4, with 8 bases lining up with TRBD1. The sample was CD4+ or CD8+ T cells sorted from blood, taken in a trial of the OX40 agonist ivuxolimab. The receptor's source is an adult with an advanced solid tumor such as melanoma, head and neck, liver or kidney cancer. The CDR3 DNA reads TGCGCCAGCGAGGGGGACAGGATTGATCGAAATGAAAAACTGTTTTTT. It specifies CASEGDRIDRNEKLFF.